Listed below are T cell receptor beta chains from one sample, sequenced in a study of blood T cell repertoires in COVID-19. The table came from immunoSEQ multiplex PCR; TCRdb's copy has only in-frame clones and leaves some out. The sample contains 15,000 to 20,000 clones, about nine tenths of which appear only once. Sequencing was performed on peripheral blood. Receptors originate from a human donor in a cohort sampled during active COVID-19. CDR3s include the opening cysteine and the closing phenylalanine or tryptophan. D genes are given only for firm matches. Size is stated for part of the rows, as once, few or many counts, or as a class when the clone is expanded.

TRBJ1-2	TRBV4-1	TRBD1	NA	TGCGCCAGCAGCCTTAGGCAGGGGGCGCCTGGCTACACCTTC	CASSLRQGAPGYTF
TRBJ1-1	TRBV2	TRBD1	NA	TGTGCCAGCAGTGAGTCCCCGGGACAGGGAACTGAAGCTTTCTTT	CASSESPGQGTEAFF
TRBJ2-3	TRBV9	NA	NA	TGTGCCAGCAGCACACCTAATGGGGGACTGCTCACAGATACGCAGTATTTT	CASSTPNGGLLTDTQYF
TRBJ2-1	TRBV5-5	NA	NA	TGTGCCAGCAGCCCGCGAGCTAGGCAAAACAATGAGCAGTTCTTC	CASSPRARQNNEQFF
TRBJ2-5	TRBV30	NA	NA	TGTGCCTGGAGTCCGGGGATCCGGGAGACCCAGTACTTC	CAWSPGIRETQYF
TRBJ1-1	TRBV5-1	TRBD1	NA	TGCGCCAGCAGCTTAGGGCGGCCCCTCAGGGACAGCGTAAAGGTGGGGAACACTGAAGCTTTCTTT	CASSLGRPLRDSVKVGNTEAFF
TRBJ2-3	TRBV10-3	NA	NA	TGTGCCATCAGTGGCGGATTTGGCACAGATACGCAGTATTTT	CAISGGFGTDTQYF
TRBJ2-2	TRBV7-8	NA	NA	TGTGCCAGCAGCTTAGCAAAGACTGCACCCGGGGAGCTGTTTTTT	CASSLAKTAPGELFF
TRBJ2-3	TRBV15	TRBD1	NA	TGTGCCACCAGCTCACAGGGGGGCACAGATACGCAGTATTTT	CATSSQGGTDTQYF
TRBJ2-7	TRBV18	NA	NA	TGTGCCAGCTCCTTCAGGGGCTACGAGCAGTACTTC	CASSFRGYEQYF
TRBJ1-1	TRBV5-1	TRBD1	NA	TGCGCCAGCAATGGGGGACAGGGGTTACCGAACACTGAAGCTTTCTTT	CASNGGQGLPNTEAFF
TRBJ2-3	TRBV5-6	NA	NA	TGTGCCAGCAGCGGAATAGTGGGGCCAGATACGCAGTATTTT	CASSGIVGPDTQYF
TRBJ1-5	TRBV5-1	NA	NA	TGCGCCAGCAGCCAGGACAGTTTCAATCAGCCCCAGCATTTT	CASSQDSFNQPQHF
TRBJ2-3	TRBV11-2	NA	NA	TGTGCCAGCAGCTCCCAGTCTACAGATACGCAGTATTTT	CASSSQSTDTQYF
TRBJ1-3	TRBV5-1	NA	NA	TGCGCCAGCAGCGGTGAACGCGGGGACACCATATATTTT	CASSGERGDTIYF
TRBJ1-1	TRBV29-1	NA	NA	TGCAGCGTCGCTGACAGGTTTGAAGCTTTCTTT	CSVADRFEAFF
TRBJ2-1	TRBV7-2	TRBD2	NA	TGTGCCAGCAGTGCACTAGCGGGGGGTGGCAATGAGCAGTTCTTC	CASSALAGGGNEQFF
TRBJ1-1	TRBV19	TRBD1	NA	TGTGCCAGTAGTCCGGGACAGGGGTTGCCTGAAGCTTTCTTT	CASSPGQGLPEAFF
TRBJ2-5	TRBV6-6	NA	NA	TGTGCCAGCAAAACCGGGACATTGGAGACCCAGTACTTC	CASKTGTLETQYF
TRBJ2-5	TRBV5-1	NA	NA	TGCGCCAGCAGCTTCCGGGAGCAAGAGACCCAGTACTTC	CASSFREQETQYF
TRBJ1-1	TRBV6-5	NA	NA	TGTGCCAGCAGCCCAGCAGGGCCGAAGAACACTGAAGCTTTCTTT	CASSPAGPKNTEAFF
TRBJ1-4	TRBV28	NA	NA	TGTGCCAGCAGCCGGACAGCCTCGAATGAAAAACTGTTTTTT	CASSRTASNEKLFF
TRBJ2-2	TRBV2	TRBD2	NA	TGTGCCAGCACGGCTAGCGGGAGTACCGGGGAGCTGTTTTTT	CASTASGSTGELFF
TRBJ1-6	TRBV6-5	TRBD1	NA	TGTGCCAGCAAGACGACAGGGCATTCACCCCTCCACTTT	CASKTTGHSPLHF
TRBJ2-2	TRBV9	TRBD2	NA	TGTGCCAGCAGCGTCTTTAAGCGGGGGATTAACACCGGGGAGCTGTTTTTT	CASSVFKRGINTGELFF
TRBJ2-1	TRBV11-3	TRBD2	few	TGTGCCAGCAGCTTAGGACTAGCGGAACACTTAGATGAGCAGTTCTTC	CASSLGLAEHLDEQFF
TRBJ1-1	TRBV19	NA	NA	TGTGCCAGTACCCCCCTCGGGGGGAACACTGAAGCTTTCTTT	CASTPLGGNTEAFF
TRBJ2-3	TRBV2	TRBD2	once	TGTGCCAGCGTAACGGGACTAGCTTGGAGCACAGATACGCAGTATTTT	CASVTGLAWSTDTQYF
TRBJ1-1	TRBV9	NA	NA	TGTGCCAGCAGCGTAGGAGCGGGCACTGAAGCTTTCTTT	CASSVGAGTEAFF
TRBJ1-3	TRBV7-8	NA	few	TGTGCCAGCAGCCTGGGAGGGACGACCTCTGGAAACACCATATATTTT	CASSLGGTTSGNTIYF
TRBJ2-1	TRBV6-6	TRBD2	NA	TGTGCCAGCAGTCCCACCATAGCGGGAGCGGTGGGGTCCTACAATGAGCAGTTCTTC	CASSPTIAGAVGSYNEQFF
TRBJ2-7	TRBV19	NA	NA	TGTGCCAGTAGTAGCGGCAGGGGCTACGAGCAGTACTTC	CASSSGRGYEQYF
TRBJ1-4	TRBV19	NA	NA	TGTGCCAGTAGTACTATCGGACATGGAGAAAAACTGTTTTTT	CASSTIGHGEKLFF
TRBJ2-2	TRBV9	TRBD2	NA	TGTGCCAGCAGCGTAACCCAGCGGGGGACGAACACCGGGGAGCTGTTTTTT	CASSVTQRGTNTGELFF
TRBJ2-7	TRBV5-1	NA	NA	TGCGCCAGCAGCCTAACGTCACTCCCTACCTACGAGCAGTACTTC	CASSLTSLPTYEQYF
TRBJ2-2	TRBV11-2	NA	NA	TGTGCCAGCAGCCCGAGGACAGTTGAAGCCGGGGAGCTGTTTTTT	CASSPRTVEAGELFF
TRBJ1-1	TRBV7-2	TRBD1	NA	TGTGCCAGCAGCCCCCTCGGGACAGGGTTTAACACTGAAGCTTTCTTT	CASSPLGTGFNTEAFF
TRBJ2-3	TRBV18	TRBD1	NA	TGTGCCAGCTCACCATACAGGGGGCAAACAGATACGCAGTATTTT	CASSPYRGQTDTQYF
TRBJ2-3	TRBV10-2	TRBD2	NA	TGCGCCAGCATAAGCGGGAGACCCCGGCCGGGAGATACGCAGTATTTT	CASISGRPRPGDTQYF
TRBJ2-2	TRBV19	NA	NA	TGTGCCAGTAGTCTAGAACAGGGCCTCGGGGAGCTGTTTTTT	CASSLEQGLGELFF
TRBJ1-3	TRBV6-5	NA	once	TGTGCCAGCACCCAGACAGCTGTATCTGGAAACACCATATATTTT	CASTQTAVSGNTIYF
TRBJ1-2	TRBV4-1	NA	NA	TGCGCCAGCAGCCAGGGGGGGGGTGGCTATGGCTACACCTTC	CASSQGGGGYGYTF
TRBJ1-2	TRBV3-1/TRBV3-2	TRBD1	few	TGTGCCAGCAGCGTTCGACAGGGAAGCTATGGCTACACCTTC	CASSVRQGSYGYTF
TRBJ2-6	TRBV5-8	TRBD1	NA	TGTGCCAGCAGCGGGGGACAGACCCTCTCTGGGGCCAACGTCCTGACTTTC	CASSGGQTLSGANVLTF
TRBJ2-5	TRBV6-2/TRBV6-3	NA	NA	TGTGCCAGCAGTTACCCGGACAAATGGGGGACCCAGTACTTC	CASSYPDKWGTQYF
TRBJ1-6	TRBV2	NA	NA	TGTGCCAGCACTTTAGACAACTCCTATAATTCACCCCTCCACTTT	CASTLDNSYNSPLHF
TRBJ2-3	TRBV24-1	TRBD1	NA	TGTGCCACCAGTGACCACGGGACAGGAGGGCAGTATTTT	CATSDHGTGGQYF
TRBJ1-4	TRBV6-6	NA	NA	TGTGCCAGCAGAATAGACAGGCGACCTAATGAAAAACTGTTTTTT	CASRIDRRPNEKLFF
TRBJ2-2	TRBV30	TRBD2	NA	TGTGCCTGGAAGCGGGACGGGACTTTCGGGGAGCTGTTTTTT	CAWKRDGTFGELFF
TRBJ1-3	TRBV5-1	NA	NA	TGCGCCAGCAGCTTGGCGGGCGGGGGAAACACCATATATTTT	CASSLAGGGNTIYF
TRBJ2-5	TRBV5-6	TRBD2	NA	TGTGCCAGCAATCTTTTGCGGGAGTTCTGGGAGACCCAGTACTTC	CASNLLREFWETQYF
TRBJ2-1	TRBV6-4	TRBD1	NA	TGTGCCAGCAGTGACTCCGACAGGGGTTGGGAGCAGTTCTTC	CASSDSDRGWEQFF
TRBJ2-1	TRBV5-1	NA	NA	TGCGCCAGCAGCTCTGCGGGGGCATACAATGAGCAGTTCTTC	CASSSAGAYNEQFF